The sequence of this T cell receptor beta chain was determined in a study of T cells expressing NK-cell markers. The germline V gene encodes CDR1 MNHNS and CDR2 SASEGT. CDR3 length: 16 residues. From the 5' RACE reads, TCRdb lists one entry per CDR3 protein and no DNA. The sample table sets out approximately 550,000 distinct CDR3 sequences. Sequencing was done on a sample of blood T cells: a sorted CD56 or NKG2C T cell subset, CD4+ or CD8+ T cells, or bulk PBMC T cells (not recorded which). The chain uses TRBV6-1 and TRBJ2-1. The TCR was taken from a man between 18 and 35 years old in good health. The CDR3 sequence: CASSAASTSGYNEQFF.